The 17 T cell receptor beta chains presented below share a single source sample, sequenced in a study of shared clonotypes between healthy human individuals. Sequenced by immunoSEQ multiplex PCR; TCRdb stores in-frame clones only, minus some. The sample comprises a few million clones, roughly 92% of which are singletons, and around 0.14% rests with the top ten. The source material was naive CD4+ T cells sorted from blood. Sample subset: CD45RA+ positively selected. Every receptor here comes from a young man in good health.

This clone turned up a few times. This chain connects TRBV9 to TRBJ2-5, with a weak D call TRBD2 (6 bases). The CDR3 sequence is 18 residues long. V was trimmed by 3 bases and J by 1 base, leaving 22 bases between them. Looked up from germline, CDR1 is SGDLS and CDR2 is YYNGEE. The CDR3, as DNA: TGTGCCAGCAGCGAGGGGAGGACCCCCCCACCAGGCCAAGAGACCCAGTACTTC. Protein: CASSEGRTPPPGQETQYF.

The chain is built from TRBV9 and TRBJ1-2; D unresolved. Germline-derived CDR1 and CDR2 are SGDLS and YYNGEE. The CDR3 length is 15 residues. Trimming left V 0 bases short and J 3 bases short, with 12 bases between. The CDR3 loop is CASSVGLDWDYGYTF. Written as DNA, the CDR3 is TGTGCCAGCAGCGTAGGCTTGGATTGGGACTATGGCTACACCTTC. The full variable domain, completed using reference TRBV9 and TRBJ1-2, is DSGVTQTPKHLITATGQRVTLRCSPRSGDLSVYWYQQSLDQGLQFLIQYYNGEERAKGNILERFSAQQFPDLHSELNLSSLELGDSALYFCASSVGLDWDYGYTFGSGTRLTVV.

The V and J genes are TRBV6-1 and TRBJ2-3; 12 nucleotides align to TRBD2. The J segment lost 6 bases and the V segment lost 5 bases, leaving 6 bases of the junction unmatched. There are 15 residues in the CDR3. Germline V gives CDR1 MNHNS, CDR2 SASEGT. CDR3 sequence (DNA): TGTGCCAGCAGTCCCGCCGGGACTAGCGGGGATACGCAGTATTTT. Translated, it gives CASSPAGTSGDTQYF.

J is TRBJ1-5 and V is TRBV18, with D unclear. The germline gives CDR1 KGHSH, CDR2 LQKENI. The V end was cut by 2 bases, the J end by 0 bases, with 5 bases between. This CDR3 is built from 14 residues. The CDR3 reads CASSPVNSNQPQHF. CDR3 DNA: TGTGCCAGCTCACCAGTAAATAGCAATCAGCCCCAGCATTTT.

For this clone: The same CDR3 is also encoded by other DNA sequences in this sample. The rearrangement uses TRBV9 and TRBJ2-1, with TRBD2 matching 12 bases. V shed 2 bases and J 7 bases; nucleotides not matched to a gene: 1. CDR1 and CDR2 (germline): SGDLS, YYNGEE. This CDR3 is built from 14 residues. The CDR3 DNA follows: TGTGCCAGCAGCGTGACTAGCGGGAGTAATGAGCAGTTCTTC. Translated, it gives CASSVTSGSNEQFF.

In DNA form, the CDR3 reads TGCGCCAGCAGCGACAGGGAGTACGGCTACACCTTC. It codes for CASSDREYGYTF. The V call is TRBV10-1, the J call TRBJ1-2; 7 bases align to TRBD1. In germline, CDR1 is WNHNN, CDR2 SYGVQD (reference sequence). With V trimmed by 6 bases and J by 8 bases, 6 bases remained unmatched. The CDR3 extends over 12 amino acids.

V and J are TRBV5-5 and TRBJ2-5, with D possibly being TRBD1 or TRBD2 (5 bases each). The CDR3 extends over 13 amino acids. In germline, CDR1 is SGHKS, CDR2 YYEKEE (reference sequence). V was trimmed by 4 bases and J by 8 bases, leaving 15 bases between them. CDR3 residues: CASSPGSMTTQYF. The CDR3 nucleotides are TGTGCCAGCAGCCCAGGGAGCATGACTACCCAGTACTTC.

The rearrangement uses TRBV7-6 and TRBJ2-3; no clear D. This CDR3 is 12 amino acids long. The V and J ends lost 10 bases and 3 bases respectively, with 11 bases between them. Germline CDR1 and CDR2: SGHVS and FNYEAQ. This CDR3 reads CANESQTDTQYF. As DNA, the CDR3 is TGTGCCAACGAAAGCCAGACAGATACGCAGTATTTT. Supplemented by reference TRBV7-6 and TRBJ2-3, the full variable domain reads GAGVSQSPRYKVTKRGQDVALRCDPISGHVSLYWYRQALGQGPEFLTYFNYEAQQDKSGLPNDRFSAERPEGSISTLTIQRTEQRDSAMYRCANESQTDTQYFGPGTRLTVL.

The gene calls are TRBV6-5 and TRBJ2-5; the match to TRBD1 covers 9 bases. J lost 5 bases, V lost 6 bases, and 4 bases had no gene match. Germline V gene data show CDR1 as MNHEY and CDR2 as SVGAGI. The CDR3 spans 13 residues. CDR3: CASSRDRVETQYF. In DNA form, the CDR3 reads TGTGCCAGCAGCCGGGACAGGGTTGAGACCCAGTACTTC.

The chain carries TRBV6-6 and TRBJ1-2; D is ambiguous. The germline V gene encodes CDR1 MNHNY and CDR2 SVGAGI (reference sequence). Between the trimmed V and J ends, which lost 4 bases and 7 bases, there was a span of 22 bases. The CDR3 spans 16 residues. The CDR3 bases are TGTGCCAGCAGTTCCACAGACCCCTCCCAGAGTCGTGGCTACACCTTC. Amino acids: CASSSTDPSQSRGYTF.

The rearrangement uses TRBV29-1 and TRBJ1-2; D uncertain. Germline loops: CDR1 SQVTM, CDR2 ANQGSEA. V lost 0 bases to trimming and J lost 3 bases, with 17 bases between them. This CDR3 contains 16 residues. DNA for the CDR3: TGCAGCGTTGAAGATCTGGGTTGGGAAAAGGACTATGGCTACACCTTC. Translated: CSVEDLGWEKDYGYTF.

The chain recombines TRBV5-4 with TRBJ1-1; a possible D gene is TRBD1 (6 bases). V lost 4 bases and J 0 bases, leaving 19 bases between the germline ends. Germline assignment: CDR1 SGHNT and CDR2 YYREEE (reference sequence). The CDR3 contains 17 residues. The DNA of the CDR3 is TGTGCCAGCAGCCCCCCGGGGGGCTTTGGGGTGAACACTGAAGCTTTCTTT. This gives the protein CASSPPGGFGVNTEAFF.

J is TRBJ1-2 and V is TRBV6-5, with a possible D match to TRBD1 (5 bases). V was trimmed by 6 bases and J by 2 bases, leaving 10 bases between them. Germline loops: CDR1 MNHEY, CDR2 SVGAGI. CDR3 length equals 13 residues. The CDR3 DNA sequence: TGTGCCAGCAGCCTCGGACACAACTATGGCTACACCTTC. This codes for CASSLGHNYGYTF.

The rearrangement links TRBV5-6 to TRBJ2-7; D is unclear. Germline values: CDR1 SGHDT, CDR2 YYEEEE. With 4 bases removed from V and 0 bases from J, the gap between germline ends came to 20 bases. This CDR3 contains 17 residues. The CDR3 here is CASSPRLLRDSSYEQYF. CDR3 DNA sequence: TGTGCCAGCAGCCCCCGACTTTTGCGAGATAGCTCCTACGAGCAGTACTTC.

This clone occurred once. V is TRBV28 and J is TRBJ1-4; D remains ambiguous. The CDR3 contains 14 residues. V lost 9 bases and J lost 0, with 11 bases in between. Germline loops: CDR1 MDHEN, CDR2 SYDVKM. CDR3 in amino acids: CASRHIATNEKLFF. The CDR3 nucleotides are TGTGCCAGTCGACACATTGCAACTAATGAAAAACTGTTTTTT.

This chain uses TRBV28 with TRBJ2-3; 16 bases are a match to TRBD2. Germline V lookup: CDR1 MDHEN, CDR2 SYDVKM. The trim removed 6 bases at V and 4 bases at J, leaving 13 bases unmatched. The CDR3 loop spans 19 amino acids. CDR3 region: CASSTPGLAGGQRADTQYF. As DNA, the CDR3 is TGTGCCAGCAGCACACCGGGACTAGCGGGGGGGCAGAGGGCAGATACGCAGTATTTT. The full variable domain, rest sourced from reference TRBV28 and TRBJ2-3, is DVKVTQSSRYLVKRTGEKVFLECVQDMDHENMFWYRQDPGLGLRLIYFSYDVKMKEKGDIPEGYSVSREKKERFSLILESASTNQTSMYLCASSTPGLAGGQRADTQYFGPGTRLTVL.

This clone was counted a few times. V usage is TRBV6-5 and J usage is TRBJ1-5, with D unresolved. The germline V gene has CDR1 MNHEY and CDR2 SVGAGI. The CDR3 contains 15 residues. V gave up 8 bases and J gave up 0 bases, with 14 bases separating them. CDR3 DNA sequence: TGTGCCAGCGCTACCCTGGGAGATAGCAATCAGCCCCAGCATTTT. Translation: CASATLGDSNQPQHF.